The entry below describes one T cell receptor (beta chain). This table comes from immunoSEQ multiplex PCR, and its TCRdb copy is limited to in-frame clones, with some not included. The data show about 300,000 clones, around 82% seen once. This entry is derived from a study of blood T cell repertoires in COVID-19. Study background: The cDNA or gDNA used as material had been derived from T cells, B-cell-depleted T cells, or PBMCs.

V lost 2 bases and J lost 0, with 5 bases in between. Germline V CDR1 and CDR2: SGHKS, YYEKEE (reference sequence). The CDR3 is made up of 13 amino acids. The receptor's source is a woman between 50 and 59 years old who had recovered from COVID-19. The sequenced sample was peripheral blood. The chain carries TRBV5-5 and TRBJ1-1, with D uncertain. The CDR3 DNA reads as TGTGCCAGCAGCTTTCAAATGAACACTGAAGCTTTCTTT. Translation: CASSFQMNTEAFF.